One sample yielded the 4 T cell receptor beta chains listed below, sequenced in a study of regulatory T cells in long-lasting Graves disease. The time point was: newly diagnosed GD, antithyroid drugs for less than 3 months. Construction of the TCR library relied on RNA isolated from PBMCs. Assembly of TCR beta libraries relied on iRepertoire HTBI primers together with Arm-PCR of CDR3 regions. Via MiXCR, TCRdb re-called the multiplex PCR reads, giving one row per CDR3 protein. This sample has some 410,000 distinct CDR3 sequences, with around 15% found just once. The same data also contributed to another study, on T cells in Graves' hyperthyroidism and ophthalmopathy.

Sequenced material: peripheral blood mononuclear cells (PBMCs), taken at new diagnosis, from a patient treated with antithyroid drugs. The receptors stem from a woman aged 30 to 39 with Graves disease.

This clonotype was counted between two and nine times. The chain combines TRBV11-2 with TRBJ2-5; TRBD2 agrees at 7 bases. The germline gives CDR1 SGHAT, CDR2 FQNNGV. V dropped 10 bases and J dropped 0; count of bases not matched to a gene: 11. The CDR3 length is 15 residues. DNA of the CDR3: TGTGCCACCACGGGGGGACTGGGGTACCAAGAGACCCAGTACTTC. Protein: CATTGGLGYQETQYF.

This clonotype was seen repeatedly, ten times or more. The rearrangement uses TRBV20-1 and TRBJ2-7; 8 bases match TRBD1. This CDR3 has 14 amino acids. The germline V gene has CDR1 DFQATT and CDR2 SNEGSKA (reference sequence). The V gene end was trimmed by 6 bases and the J gene end by 4 bases; junction bases not matched to a gene: 11. As DNA, the CDR3 is TGCAGTGCAGGTACCGGGACAGGTAAATACGAGCAGTACTTC. Translation gives CSAGTGTGKYEQYF.

This clonotype was picked up many times. The chain carries TRBV20-1 and TRBJ2-1, with D perhaps assigned TRBD1 or TRBD2 (6 bases each). There are 17 residues in the CDR3. CDR1 DFQATT and CDR2 SNEGSKA come from the germline V gene (reference sequence). V shed 0 bases and J shed 0 bases, with 15 bases lying between them. CDR3 nucleotide sequence: TGCAGTGCTAGAGATTGGGGGGCGGGATCCTCCTACAATGAGCAGTTCTTC. Protein product: CSARDWGAGSSYNEQFF.

The sample holds many counts of this clonotype. V and J are TRBV6-1 and TRBJ1-3; D is perhaps TRBD1 (5 bases). V lost 5 bases and J lost 5, with 7 bases in between. Germline-derived CDR1 and CDR2 are MNHNS and SASEGT. CDR3 length equals 12 residues. The CDR3 protein is CASSLDRNTIYF. CDR3 DNA sequence: TGTGCCAGCAGTCTGGACAGAAACACCATATATTTT.